This paragraph reports one T cell receptor (beta chain). Antigen unknown. The CDR3 runs to 16 residues. V was clipped by 4 bases and J by 0 bases; unmatched bases: 9. Per the germline V gene, CDR1 is SGHTA and CDR2 is FQGNSA. This sample stems from a study of beta chain features in type 1 diabetes. Study outcomes and limitations: In the patient group, naive, central memory and Treg TCRB repertoires seemed more alike than in the healthy donor group. Type 1 diabetes patients had moderately but significantly shorter TCRB CDR3s in all four CD4+ subsets.

Every donor had blood drawn once into heparin, around 100 mL on average. All of the sorted populations showed purity greater than 95%. Sequencing targeted expressed TCRB transcripts, as all isolated RNA had been reverse transcribed. Repertoires were generated with immunoSEQ multiplex PCR, while TCRdb's copy carries only in-frame clones and drops some. The sample holds about 130,000 clones; roughly a tenth are singletons and the top ten take approximately 0.68%. The sequenced material came from central memory CD4+ T cells from blood. V is TRBV7-2 and J is TRBJ2-7, with 7 bases that match TRBD1. The sequence was obtained from a man aged 18 to 29 in good health. CDR3 nucleotide sequence: TGTGCCAGCAGCTCGCCCCGGGACAGAATCTCCTACGAGCAGTACTTC. It yields the protein CASSSPRDRISYEQYF.